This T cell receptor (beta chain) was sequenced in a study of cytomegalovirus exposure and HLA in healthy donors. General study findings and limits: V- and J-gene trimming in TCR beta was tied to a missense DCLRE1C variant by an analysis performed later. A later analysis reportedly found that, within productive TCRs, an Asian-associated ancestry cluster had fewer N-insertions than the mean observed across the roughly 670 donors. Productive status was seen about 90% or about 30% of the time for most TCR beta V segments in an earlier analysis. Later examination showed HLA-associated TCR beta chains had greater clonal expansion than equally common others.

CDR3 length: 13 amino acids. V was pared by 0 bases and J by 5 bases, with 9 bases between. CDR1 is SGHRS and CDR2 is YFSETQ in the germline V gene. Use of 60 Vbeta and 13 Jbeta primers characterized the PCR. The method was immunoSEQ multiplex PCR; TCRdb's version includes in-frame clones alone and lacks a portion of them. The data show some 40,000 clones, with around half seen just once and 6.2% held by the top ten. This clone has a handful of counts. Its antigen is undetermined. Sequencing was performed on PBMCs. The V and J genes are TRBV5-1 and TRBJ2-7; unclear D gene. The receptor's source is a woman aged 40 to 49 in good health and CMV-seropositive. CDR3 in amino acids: CASSLGLYDEQYF. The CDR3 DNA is TGCGCCAGCAGCTTGGGCCTATACGACGAGCAGTACTTC.